This entry describes one TCR beta chain. Beta-chain TCR cDNA was generated via 5'RACE template switching with UMIs. TCRdb re-called the 5' RACE reads; one entry per CDR3 protein, DNA not given. In all, the sample yields about 260,000 distinct CDR3 sequences. This CDR3 contains 13 residues. Germline V gene sequence: CDR1 SQVTM, CDR2 ANQGSEA. The data originate from a study of T cells expressing NK-cell markers. Overall study context: Sorted CD3+CD56+NKG2C+, CD3+CD56+NKG2C- and CD3+CD56-NKG2C+ T-cell subsets were beta-chain profiled.

The sample consisted of blood T cells: a sorted CD56 or NKG2C T cell subset, CD4+ or CD8+ T cells, or bulk PBMC T cells (not recorded which). The origin of this receptor is a man aged 18 to 35 in good health. This chain joins TRBV29-1 and TRBJ2-5. The CDR3 sequence: CSVEKVSQETQYF.